This record concerns one T cell receptor beta chain sequence. There is no known antigen for this receptor. No base quality information exists; no much larger clone differs at one position. The sample's time point label, in plain terms: healthy volunteer bleed at 6 weeks. Total RNA was extracted from unfractionated whole blood collected in Tempus Blood RNA tubes. About five healthy volunteers served as TCR sequencing controls and were bled at day 0, 2 weeks and 6 weeks. Preparation of the library involved RACE. Sequencing was performed on a NextSeq 500. Library preparation attached unique molecular identifiers to individual cDNA molecules for quantitative, reproducible TCR counting. Per the source publication's procedure: Samples had a median of about 96,000 TCRs, with a range from 23,224 to 690,600. V, J and CDR3 annotation of the TCR reads was carried out using the Decombinator software suite. To make PS versus PT1 abundance plots, every sample was subsampled to the same number of TCRs (28,000). TCRs were defined as expanded if absent before sensitization and observed at least eight times at the 2-week time point. The public reads were run again by TCRdb, first through fastp at Q25 and then through MiXCR, and only productive beta chains were kept. Each record represents a unique CDR3 protein, reported with the most common genes and DNA among its rows. The V and J calls come from TCRdb's annotation, not from the publication. Across this sample there are about 77,000 distinct CDR3 sequences, with around 9.4% seen only once. 1.7% of the sample lies in the top ten.

This specimen comes from a study of human T cells and chemical hapten exposure (dated by TCRdb to 2020 to 2022). Regarding the research as a whole: The libraries were sequenced as a pool, and the TCR yield per sample differed mostly because of small variations in library volumes within the pool. For every blood RNA sample, sequencing covered both the TCR alpha and TCR beta chains. In alopecia patients, the study followed how the peripheral blood TCR repertoire changed in vivo over primary and secondary sensitization to diphenylcyclopropenone (DPC), a hapten. The paper's findings and limits, for the study overall: DPC sensitization did not change how many TCRs were above 1 in 1000 frequency, and no evidence was found of alterations in global repertoire structure. After repeated subsampling, the strength of the expansion versus patch-test correlation and the threshold at which it became significant changed.

CDR1 SGHKS and CDR2 YYEKEE are derived from the germline V gene (reference sequence). From V the trimming removes 5 bases and from J it removes 7 bases, while the gene matches leave 5 bases of the junction unaccounted for. The CDR3 runs 13 amino acids, cysteine and phenylalanine included. Kept here is only the CDR3 DNA, which spans 39 bases and is read in frame from base 1. This TCR was recovered from a female donor in good health. Some clones in this sample may be carry-over from other donors' samples. Sequenced input: whole blood. The chain employs TRBV5-5 and TRBJ2-2; TRBD1 agrees with 7 junctional bases. The CDR3 region has the sequence CASRPGQVGELFF. The DNA reads as follows: TGTGCCAGCAGACCTGGACAGGTCGGGGAGCTGTTTTTT.